Following are 30 T cell receptor beta chains from one sample sequenced in a study of T cell responses to AZD1222 COVID-19 vaccine. Here immunoSEQ multiplex PCR was the method, and the copy in TCRdb shows in-frame clones only, minus some. In the table there are 120,000 to 150,000 clones, roughly 90% of which are singletons. This material consisted of peripheral blood, taken 28 days after the second dose of the MenACWY control vaccine. The source is an adult who received the MenACWY meningococcal vaccine as a control.

The genes are TRBV30 and TRBJ2-3, with D perhaps matching TRBD2 (5 bases). The CDR3 spans 13 residues. Deletions cut 2 bases from V and 0 bases from J, with 6 bases between. CDR1 is GTSNPN, CDR2 SVGIG, per germline (reference sequence). The CDR3 sequence is CAWSLASTDTQYF. CDR3 nucleotide sequence: TGTGCCTGGAGTCTAGCTAGCACAGATACGCAGTATTTT.

The chain has TRBV15 and TRBJ1-6; perhaps TRBD1 as D (5 bases). Trimming removed 1 base from V and 5 bases from J, with 18 bases in between. The length of the CDR3 is 18 residues. Germline-derived CDR1 and CDR2 are LNHNV and YYDKDF (reference sequence). CDR3 in amino acids: CATSRGRVRQRNNSPLHF. The CDR3, as DNA: TGTGCCACCAGCAGAGGCAGGGTACGACAACGGAATAATTCACCCCTCCACTTT.

This chain links TRBV5-1 with TRBJ1-4; TRBD1 matches at 9 bases. After removal of 0 bases from V and 7 bases from J, the junction contained 4 bases not matched to a gene. The CDR3 contains 15 residues. Per the germline V gene, CDR1 is SGHRS and CDR2 is YFSETQ. CDR3 DNA: TGCGCCAGCAGCTTGGCCGGGACAGGGTTTGAAAAACTGTTTTTT. Its translation is CASSLAGTGFEKLFF. Using reference TRBV5-1 and TRBJ1-4 for the parts outside the CDR3, the full variable domain is KAGVTQTPRYLIKTRGQQVTLSCSPISGHRSVSWYQQTPGQGLQFLFEYFSETQRNKGNFPGRFSGRQFSNSRSEMNVSTLELGDSALYLCASSLAGTGFEKLFFGSGTQLSVL.

This rearrangement joins TRBV19 to TRBJ2-5, with 12 nucleotides matching TRBD2. The CDR3 totals 15 residues. Looked up from germline, CDR1 is LNHDA and CDR2 is SQIVND (reference sequence). V dropped 5 bases and J dropped 2; count of bases not matched to a gene: 3. The CDR3 region is CASSGLAGGQETQYF. The CDR3 region has the DNA TGTGCCAGTAGTGGCCTAGCGGGGGGGCAAGAGACCCAGTACTTC.

The chain uses TRBV5-5 and TRBJ2-1; D is unclear. Germline V CDR1 and CDR2: SGHKS, YYEKEE (reference sequence). Trimming left V 0 bases short and J 0 bases short, with 13 bases between. CDR3 length: 17 residues. CDR3 in amino acids: CASSLGGAVGSYNEQFF. The CDR3 region has the DNA TGTGCCAGCAGCTTGGGCGGTGCGGTTGGCTCCTACAATGAGCAGTTCTTC.

The chain carries TRBV9 and TRBJ2-1; the match to TRBD1 covers 7 bases. CDR3 length equals 15 residues. The V segment lost 5 bases and the J segment 0 bases; nucleotides outside the gene matches: 5. Germline V gene lookup returns CDR1 SGDLS and CDR2 YYNGEE. The CDR3 reads CASSVQGSSYNEQFF. In nucleotides, the CDR3 is TGTGCCAGCAGTGTACAGGGGAGCTCCTACAATGAGCAGTTCTTC. Filled out from reference TRBV9 and TRBJ2-1, the complete variable domain reads DSGVTQTPKHLITATGQRVTLRCSPRSGDLSVYWYQQSLDQGLQFLIQYYNGEERAKGNILERFSAQQFPDLHSELNLSSLELGDSALYFCASSVQGSSYNEQFFGPGTRLTVL.

The rearrangement links TRBV7-3 to TRBJ2-1; 9 bases are shared with TRBD1. CDR3 length: 16 amino acids. The ends lost 5 bases at V and 7 bases at J; junction bases unmatched: 12. Germline CDR1 and CDR2: SGHTA and FQGTGA. The CDR3 reads CASSPSPGTGTNEQFF. The CDR3 region has the DNA TGTGCCAGCAGCCCCTCGCCCGGGACAGGGACGAATGAGCAGTTCTTC.

The chain combines TRBV5-1 with TRBJ1-1; D gene unclear. The CDR3 spans 14 residues. The V gene lost 4 bases and the J gene lost 2 bases, with 12 bases spanning the gap. Per the germline V gene, CDR1 is SGHRS and CDR2 is YFSETQ. This CDR3 reads CASSLGFSNTEAFF. The CDR3 DNA follows: TGCGCCAGCAGCCTAGGGTTCTCAAACACTGAAGCTTTCTTT.

CDR3 coding DNA: TGCGCCAGCAGCCAACCCCCCCCTCGGATGAACACTGAAGCTTTCTTT. Amino acids: CASSQPPPRMNTEAFF. V gene TRBV4-1 combines with J gene TRBJ1-1; D gene ambiguous. The germline V gene has CDR1 MGHRA and CDR2 YSYEKL. The V and J ends lost 2 bases and 0 bases respectively, with 13 bases between them. CDR3 size: 16 residues.

V usage is TRBV11-3 and J usage is TRBJ1-3; D is uncertain. V was pared by 2 bases and J by 8 bases, with 16 bases between. The CDR3 is 15 residues long. The germline gives CDR1 SGHNT, CDR2 YENEEA. The CDR3 protein is CASSLRGQTAHTIYF. CDR3 bases: TGTGCCAGCAGCTTACGAGGCCAGACGGCCCACACCATATATTTT.

The V and J genes are TRBV7-8 and TRBJ2-7; perhaps TRBD1 as D (5 bases). Deletions cut 5 bases from V and 3 bases from J, with 8 bases between. Germline V CDR1 and CDR2: SGHVS, FQNEAQ. The CDR3 runs to 12 residues. The CDR3 DNA reads TGTGCCAGCAGCACAGACAGCTACGAGCAGTACTTC. Amino acids: CASSTDSYEQYF.

This clone occurred once. The chain combines TRBV30 with TRBJ1-1, with a tentative D call TRBD1 (6 bases). The CDR3 contains 11 residues. V lost 0 bases, J lost 9 bases, and 8 bases lay in between. CDR1 is GTSNPN and CDR2 is SVGIG in the germline V gene (reference sequence). The CDR3 spells CAWSVRGQAFF. DNA of the CDR3: TGTGCCTGGAGTGTCCGGGGGCAAGCTTTCTTT.

This chain uses TRBV9 with TRBJ2-1, with 10 bases lining up with TRBD2. Germline CDR1 SGDLS, CDR2 YYNGEE. The J segment lost 4 bases and the V segment lost 2 bases, leaving 12 bases of the junction unmatched. The length of the CDR3 is 18 residues. The CDR3 DNA reads TGTGCCAGCAGCGTCTCCTACGCTAGCGGGGGCCTGTACAATGAGCAGTTCTTC. This translates into CASSVSYASGGLYNEQFF.

V is TRBV11-3 and J is TRBJ2-3; 8 bases are a match to TRBD1. CDR3 size: 15 residues. J was trimmed by 5 bases and V by 1 base; bases with no gene match: 5. Germline-derived CDR1 and CDR2 are SGHNT and YENEEA. The CDR3 nucleotides are TGTGCCAGCAGCTTAGGGCAGGGGGCCGTAGATACGCAGTATTTT. This encodes CASSLGQGAVDTQYF.

The chain carries TRBV5-5 and TRBJ1-2; D gene unclear. V was shortened by 1 base and J by 1 base, with 8 bases between the two germline ends. The CDR3 has 14 amino acids. Germline-derived CDR1 and CDR2 are SGHKS and YYEKEE (reference sequence). The CDR3: CASSLRLLNYGYTF. CDR3 DNA: TGTGCCAGCAGCTTGCGGTTACTTAACTATGGCTACACCTTC.

This chain uses TRBV29-1 with TRBJ2-3; 8 nucleotides agree with TRBD2. The CDR3 length is 12 residues. V dropped 7 bases and J dropped 5; count of bases not matched to a gene: 5. The germline gives CDR1 SQVTM, CDR2 ANQGSEA. The CDR3 coding sequence is TGCAGCGCGGGGGGGTTCGTAGATACGCAGTATTTT. It translates to CSAGGFVDTQYF.

This clone was recorded once. The chain combines TRBV10-3 with TRBJ1-2; TRBD1 agrees at 7 bases. Looked up from germline, CDR1 is ENHRY and CDR2 is SYGVKD. Trimming at V came to 1 base and at J to 4 bases, leaving 21 bases not matched to a gene. This CDR3 comprises 20 residues. CDR3 region: CAISEFKGGVHNSFFYGYTF. DNA for the CDR3: TGTGCCATCAGTGAGTTTAAAGGGGGCGTCCACAATTCCTTCTTCTATGGCTACACCTTC.

The chain carries TRBV27 and TRBJ2-7; TRBD2 matches 8 bases. The CDR3 sequence is 15 residues long. Germline assignment: CDR1 MNHEY and CDR2 SMNVEV (reference sequence). With 8 bases clipped from V and 6 bases from J, the junction kept 15 bases outside the gene matches. The CDR3 loop reads CASGGAGAWQGEQYF. The CDR3 DNA reads TGTGCCAGCGGAGGAGCGGGGGCCTGGCAAGGCGAGCAGTACTTC.

Notes on this clone: At the DNA level, this CDR3 is encoded by other sequences in the same sample as well. V gene TRBV6-2 or TRBV6-3 combines with J gene TRBJ1-1; D is undetermined. Trimming took off 5 bases at V and 5 bases at J, with 6 bases between the two ends. The CDR3 contains 11 residues. Germline CDR1 is MNHEY and CDR2 is SVGEGT. The CDR3 is CASSLGTEAFF. The CDR3 DNA follows: TGTGCCAGCAGTCTGGGAACTGAAGCTTTCTTT.

The chain is built from TRBV28 and TRBJ1-2, with a tentative D call TRBD1 (5 bases). The CDR3 runs 15 residues. V was trimmed by 5 bases and J by 0 bases, leaving 13 bases between them. CDR1 and CDR2 (germline): MDHEN, SYDVKM. CDR3 in DNA: TGTGCCAGCAGTCCTGGGGGGGATACTAACTATGGCTACACCTTC. Its protein is CASSPGGDTNYGYTF.

In regard to this clone: The sample contains more than one DNA sequence encoding this CDR3. The gene calls are TRBV7-8 and TRBJ2-5, with TRBD2 matching 7 bases. Germline V CDR1 and CDR2: SGHVS, FQNEAQ. V was clipped by 2 bases and J by 2 bases; unmatched bases: 5. This CDR3 is built from 15 residues. The CDR3 reads CASSLLAGTQETQYF. In DNA, the CDR3 is TGTGCCAGCAGCTTATTAGCGGGCACACAAGAGACCCAGTACTTC.

The chain joins TRBV5-1 to TRBJ2-3; 7 bases align to TRBD2. Germline V gene data show CDR1 as SGHRS and CDR2 as YFSETQ. The CDR3 is made up of 14 amino acids. The trim removed 3 bases at V and 1 base at J, leaving 2 bases unmatched. The CDR3 nucleotides read TGCGCCAGCAGCTCGCTAGCGGGCACAGATACGCAGTATTTT. As protein: CASSSLAGTDTQYF.

This chain links TRBV4-1 with TRBJ2-1; D perhaps matches TRBD2 (5 bases). Between the trimmed V and J ends, which lost 4 bases and 6 bases, there was a span of 13 bases. Germline CDR1 reads MGHRA; CDR2 reads YSYEKL. CDR3 length: 14 amino acids. The CDR3: CASSPREATNEQFF. CDR3 nucleotides: TGCGCCAGCAGCCCTCGGGAAGCCACCAATGAGCAGTTCTTC.

This sequence joins TRBV19 and TRBJ1-1, with D maybe TRBD1 (5 bases). Between the trimmed V and J ends, which lost 1 base and 6 bases, there was a span of 15 bases. Germline V gene lookup returns CDR1 LNHDA and CDR2 SQIVND (reference sequence). The CDR3 runs 15 residues. The CDR3 sequence: CASSIGPGTAPEAFF. CDR3 sequence (DNA): TGTGCCAGTAGTATAGGCCCGGGGACGGCCCCTGAAGCTTTCTTT.

The V gene is TRBV2, the J gene TRBJ1-4, with D unclear. The germline V gene has CDR1 SNHLY and CDR2 FYNNEI. CDR3 length equals 11 residues. V was clipped by 1 base and J by 11 bases, with 5 bases between them. This CDR3 reads CASSEVGKLFF. For the CDR3, the DNA is TGTGCCAGCAGTGAAGTGGGGAAACTGTTTTTT.

The V and J genes are TRBV6-6 and TRBJ2-5; 9 nucleotides line up with TRBD2. After removal of 0 bases from V and 4 bases from J, the junction contained 3 bases not matched to a gene. This CDR3 spans 15 amino acids. CDR1 is MNHNY, CDR2 SVGAGI, per germline (reference sequence). The CDR3 is CASSYSALAGETQYF. DNA of the CDR3: TGTGCCAGCAGTTACTCGGCACTAGCGGGAGAGACCCAGTACTTC.

The genes are TRBV4-2 and TRBJ2-5; maybe TRBD2 (5 bases). V lost 1 base to trimming and J lost 4 bases, with 13 bases between them. Germline V gene sequence: CDR1 LGHNA, CDR2 YNFKEQ. CDR3 length: 15 amino acids. CDR3 region: CASSQGGQELETQYF. The DNA for the CDR3 is TGTGCCAGCAGCCAAGGAGGGCAGGAATTAGAGACCCAGTACTTC.

In its sample, this clone was seen once. The chain recombines TRBV27 with TRBJ2-5; D unclear. The CDR3 extends over 13 amino acids. The germline V gene has CDR1 MNHEY and CDR2 SMNVEV (reference sequence). Trimming pared 5 bases from V and 5 bases from J, leaving 12 bases between. The CDR3 coding sequence is TGTGCCAGCAGTGCCGGGCGGTTCGAGACCCAGTACTTC. Its protein is CASSAGRFETQYF.

J is TRBJ2-3 and V is TRBV19, with TRBD2 matching 7 bases. Losses at the gene ends were 2 bases for V and 1 base for J; bases not matched to a gene: 3. The CDR3 extends over 15 amino acids. Germline lookup yields CDR1 LNHDA and CDR2 SQIVND (reference sequence). CDR3 bases: TGTGCCAGTAGTATAAGTCTAGCGGGCACAGATACGCAGTATTTT. It encodes CASSISLAGTDTQYF.

This rearrangement joins TRBV19 to TRBJ1-2, with D hard to call. Germline-derived CDR1 and CDR2 are LNHDA and SQIVND (reference sequence). V was clipped by 3 bases and J by 5 bases, with 16 bases between them. The CDR3 has 15 residues. The CDR3 DNA reads TGTGCCAGTAGTATTAGCAGGAATGTATGGTATGGCTACACCTTC. Its translation is CASSISRNVWYGYTF. The complete variable domain, with remaining parts taken from reference TRBV19 and TRBJ1-2, reads DGGITQSPKYLFRKEGQNVTLSCEQNLNHDAMYWYRQDPGQGLRLIYYSQIVNDFQKGDIAEGYSVSREKKESFPLTVTSAQKNPTAFYLCASSISRNVWYGYTFGSGTRLTVV.